This TCR beta chain was observed in a study of cytomegalovirus exposure and HLA in healthy donors. From germline, CDR1 is MNHNS and CDR2 SASEGT. The CDR3 is made up of 13 amino acids. This clone came up once. The junction departs from the called germline gene at one end, perhaps through a read error. PCR employed 60 Vbeta and 13 Jbeta primers. The table came from immunoSEQ multiplex PCR; TCRdb's copy has only in-frame clones and leaves some out. The sample lists 150,000 to 200,000 clones, roughly 83% occurring once. The chain joins TRBV6-1 to TRBJ2-5; possibly TRBD1 for D (5 bases). This TCR came from a woman aged 18-29 years in good health and CMV-seronegative. Sequenced material: PBMCs. CDR3 in amino acids: CASKKTAQEAQYF. DNA of the CDR3: TGTGCCAGCAAAAAGACAGCCCAAGAGGCCCAGTACTTC.